Sequencing of this T cell receptor beta chain was carried out in a study of shared clonotypes between healthy human individuals. Losses at the gene ends were 5 bases for V and 12 bases for J; bases not matched to a gene: 3. The germline V gene has CDR1 SEHNR and CDR2 FQNEAQ (reference sequence). The CDR3 is made up of 11 amino acids. Concerning this clone itself: Its specificity is not known.

Naive CD8 cells lacked CD45RO and underwent positive selection for CCR7, leaving out terminally differentiated effector memory CD45RA+ cells. Repertoires were generated with immunoSEQ multiplex PCR, while TCRdb's copy carries only in-frame clones and drops some. The profile covers some 2.1 million clones, with about 95% appearing a single time and about 1.1% taken by the ten largest. Study-level points and caveats: How much donors shared clonotypes was expected to be affected by sequencing depth.

Sequences were obtained from naive CD8+ T cells sorted from blood. This receptor was obtained from a man in his late teens or twenties in good health. The chain joins TRBV7-9 to TRBJ1-4, with 7 positions matching TRBD1. The chain's CDR3 is CASSLGTELFF. The CDR3 bases are TGTGCCAGCAGCCTGGGGACAGAACTGTTTTTT.